Shown below are 26 T cell receptor beta chains from a single sample sequenced in a study of cytomegalovirus exposure and HLA in healthy donors. PCR used 60 Vbeta primers and 13 Jbeta primers. Only in-frame clones appear in the TCRdb table, and some are missing; sequencing was by immunoSEQ multiplex PCR. Found here are approximately 110,000 clones, 76% of them singletons; the top ten hold 7.5% to 9%. The sequencing sample was made of PBMCs. These receptors all come from a man aged 40-55 years in good health and CMV-seropositive.

The V and J genes are TRBV7-9 and TRBJ1-2; D is possibly TRBD1 (6 bases). The CDR3 contains 16 residues. Trimming took off 5 bases at V and 0 bases at J, with 16 bases between the two ends. Germline lookup yields CDR1 SEHNR and CDR2 FQNEAQ (reference sequence). The CDR3 DNA is TGTGCCAGCAGCCCTTGGGACATGGAGACTAACTATGGCTACACCTTC. Encoded protein: CASSPWDMETNYGYTF. The variable domain in full, with the rest retrieved from reference TRBV7-9 and TRBJ1-2, is DTGVSQNPRHKITKRGQNVTFRCDPISEHNRLYWYRQTLGQGPEFLTYFQNEAQLEKSRLLSDRFSAERPKGSFSTLEIQRTEQGDSAMYLCASSPWDMETNYGYTFGSGTRLTVV.

V and J are TRBV18 and TRBJ2-2, with TRBD1 matching 8 bases. This CDR3 region has 16 residues. Germline CDR1 and CDR2: KGHSH and LQKENI. V lost 0 bases to trimming and J lost 6 bases; unmatched junction nucleotides: 6. DNA for the CDR3: TGTGCCAGCTCACCACCGACAGGGGCAGTCGCCGGGGAGCTGTTTTTT. Translating gives CASSPPTGAVAGELFF.

This sequence joins TRBV19 and TRBJ2-2; D might be TRBD1 (6 bases). The CDR3 covers 16 residues. Germline V gene lookup returns CDR1 LNHDA and CDR2 SQIVND (reference sequence). V was cut by 3 bases and J by 5 bases, with 16 bases left in between. Here the CDR3 reads CASSITGLGGTGELFF. CDR3 bases: TGTGCCAGTAGTATCACAGGGTTAGGAGGAACCGGGGAGCTGTTTTTT.

This clone was counted a few times. The chain is built from TRBV10-3 and TRBJ1-1; 8 nucleotides line up with TRBD1. The CDR3 is 13 amino acids. Germline CDR1 and CDR2: ENHRY and SYGVKD. V lost 7 bases and J lost 3; bases outside the gene matches: 4. This chain's CDR3 is CAITVDRDTEAFF. CDR3 nucleotides: TGTGCCATCACCGTGGACAGGGACACTGAAGCTTTCTTT.

The V and J genes are TRBV7-2 and TRBJ2-6; the D gene is possibly TRBD2 (5 bases). The CDR3 is made up of 15 amino acids. The V end was cut by 5 bases, the J end by 0 bases, with 8 bases between. The germline gives CDR1 SGHTA, CDR2 FQGNSA. The CDR3 coding sequence is TGTGCCAGCAGCCGAGGGCTCTCTGGGGCCAACGTCCTGACTTTC. Protein product: CASSRGLSGANVLTF.

The chain has TRBV7-2 and TRBJ2-7, with TRBD2 identical over 7 bases. V shed 7 bases, J shed 6 bases, and the junction held 12 bases outside the gene matches. Per germline, CDR1 SGHTA and CDR2 FQGNSA. There are 14 residues in the CDR3. The CDR3 region has the DNA TGTGCCAGCACCTTGACTAGCCGGAGTTTCGAGCAGTACTTC. It codes for CASTLTSRSFEQYF. The full variable domain, in which reference TRBV7-2 and TRBJ2-7 provide the parts outside the CDR3, is GAGVSQSPSNKVTEKGKDVELRCDPISGHTALYWYRQSLGQGLEFLIYFQGNSAPDKSGLPSDRFSAERTGGSVSTLTIQRTQQEDSAVYLCASTLTSRSFEQYFGPGTRLTVT.

The V call is TRBV27, the J call TRBJ2-1; 8 nucleotides match TRBD2. Germline V CDR1 and CDR2: MNHEY, SMNVEV (reference sequence). Trimming removed 0 bases from V and 4 bases from J; junction bases left unmatched: 2. The CDR3 is 15 amino acids. The chain's CDR3 is CASSLSASGYNEQFF. In DNA form, the CDR3 reads TGTGCCAGCAGTTTATCGGCTAGCGGGTACAATGAGCAGTTCTTC.

This chain links TRBV11-3 with TRBJ2-7; no reliable D call. The germline gives CDR1 SGHNT, CDR2 YENEEA. V was cut by 0 bases and J by 4 bases, with 13 bases left in between. The CDR3 totals 15 residues. DNA of the CDR3: TGTGCCAGCAGCTTAGAGTTTGGGCAGTTTTACGAGCAGTACTTC. Translation: CASSLEFGQFYEQYF.

The J gene is TRBJ2-5, the V gene TRBV5-1; the D is unclear. V lost 5 bases, J lost 1 base, and 6 bases lay in between. CDR3 length: 12 amino acids. Germline V gene data show CDR1 as SGHRS and CDR2 as YFSETQ. CDR3 residues: CASRVSQETQYF. CDR3 sequence (DNA): TGCGCCAGCAGGGTCAGCCAAGAGACCCAGTACTTC. Filled out from reference TRBV5-1 and TRBJ2-5, the complete variable domain reads KAGVTQTPRYLIKTRGQQVTLSCSPISGHRSVSWYQQTPGQGLQFLFEYFSETQRNKGNFPGRFSGRQFSNSRSEMNVSTLELGDSALYLCASRVSQETQYFGPGTRLLVL.

This rearrangement joins TRBV23-1 to TRBJ2-7, with D perhaps TRBD1 (6 bases). TRBV23-1 belongs to the ORF category, with a function that is uncertain. The germline V and J ends were trimmed by 3 bases and 4 bases, with 10 bases remaining between them. CDR3 length: 13 residues. The CDR3 loop reads CASSQPQGYEQYF. CDR3 bases: TGCGCCAGCAGTCAGCCTCAGGGGTACGAGCAGTACTTC.

The chain employs TRBV19 and TRBJ2-3; 8 bases are a match to TRBD2. The CDR3 loop spans 17 amino acids. Looked up from germline, CDR1 is LNHDA and CDR2 is SQIVND (reference sequence). V gave up 4 bases and J gave up 3 bases; unmatched junction bases: 12. CDR3 coding DNA: TGTGCCAGTAGTACAGTCAGGGCGGGGGGAATGACAGATACGCAGTATTTT. Encoded protein: CASSTVRAGGMTDTQYF.

This chain connects TRBV14 to TRBJ2-1; tentatively, D is TRBD2 (5 bases). Germline V gene data show CDR1 as SGHDN and CDR2 as FVKESK. The CDR3 runs to 15 residues. Trimming pared 2 bases from V and 1 base from J, leaving 9 bases between. The CDR3 spells CASSQTADSYNEQFF. For the CDR3, the DNA is TGTGCCAGCAGCCAAACAGCGGATTCCTACAATGAGCAGTTCTTC.

The chain is built from TRBV9 and TRBJ2-3, with 14 bases identical to TRBD2. Trimming took 2 bases from V and 5 from J; bases not matched to a gene: 10. CDR1 is SGDLS, CDR2 YYNGEE, per germline. The CDR3 spans 18 residues. The CDR3 loop is CASSVPMTSGRAGDTQYF. CDR3 nucleotide sequence: TGTGCCAGCAGCGTCCCTATGACTAGCGGGAGGGCCGGAGATACGCAGTATTTT.

The chain joins TRBV4-3 to TRBJ1-2; possible D gene TRBD1, 6 bases. The CDR3 is 15 amino acids. The V end was cut by 0 bases, the J end by 5 bases, with 13 bases between. In germline, CDR1 is LGHNA, CDR2 YSLEER. As DNA, the CDR3 is TGCGCCAGCAGCCAAGATATCGGGACAAAGTATGGCTACACCTTC. Protein sequence: CASSQDIGTKYGYTF.

The V call is TRBV2, the J call TRBJ2-3, with 9 bases that match TRBD2. The CDR3 loop spans 15 amino acids. V gave up 4 bases and J gave up 4 bases; unmatched junction bases: 6. Germline CDR1 is SNHLY and CDR2 is FYNNEI. The CDR3 is CASSVSGSLSDTQYF. For the CDR3, the DNA is TGTGCCAGCAGTGTTAGCGGGAGTTTGTCAGATACGCAGTATTTT.

The CDR3 DNA sequence: TGTGCCAGCGACGGGCATGAGACAGGGGGAAGTCAGCCCCAGCATTTT. This codes for CASDGHETGGSQPQHF. The genes are TRBV7-2 and TRBJ1-5; 9 bases map to TRBD1. Trimming took 8 bases from V and 6 from J; bases not matched to a gene: 14. CDR3 length equals 16 residues. Germline loops: CDR1 SGHTA, CDR2 FQGNSA.

Notes on this clone: The junction departs from the called germline gene at one end, perhaps through a read error. The rearrangement links TRBV18 to TRBJ2-6; 7 bases agree with TRBD2. Germline lookup yields CDR1 KGHSH and CDR2 LQKENI. The CDR3 has 20 residues. CDR3 amino acids: CASSPPGLIAGRSGANGLTF. CDR3 nucleotide sequence: TGTGCCAGCTCACCACCCGGCCTAATAGCGGGCCGCTCTGGGGCCAACGGCCTGACTTTC. The complete variable domain, with remaining parts taken from reference TRBV18 and TRBJ2-6, reads NAGVMQNPRHLVRRRGQEARLRCSPMKGHSHVYWYRQLPEEGLKFMVYLQKENIIDESGMPKERFSAEFPKEGPSILRIQQVVRGDSAAYFCASSPPGLIAGRSGANGLTFGAGSRLTVL.

The chain couples TRBV10-3 to TRBJ2-7; D perhaps matches TRBD2 (6 bases). CDR3 length equals 13 residues. The germline V gene has CDR1 ENHRY and CDR2 SYGVKD. Between the trimmed V and J ends, which lost 4 bases and 2 bases, there was a span of 9 bases. CDR3 residues: CAISASGPYEQYF. The CDR3 DNA reads as TGTGCCATCAGTGCCAGCGGGCCCTACGAGCAGTACTTC.

The chain recombines TRBV27 with TRBJ2-2; D is possibly TRBD1 (7 bases). This CDR3 contains 15 residues. Trimming pared 6 bases from V and 5 bases from J, leaving 16 bases between. CDR1 and CDR2 from the germline V gene are MNHEY and SMNVEV (reference sequence). The CDR3 DNA sequence: TGTGCCAGCAGCCGACGACAGGGAGGTACCGGGGAGCTGTTTTTT. It translates to CASSRRQGGTGELFF.

The genes are TRBV28 and TRBJ1-2, with 8 positions matching TRBD1. The V gene's germline CDR1 is MDHEN and CDR2 SYDVKM. V trimming: 4 bases; J trimming: 6 bases; junction bases outside the gene matches: 4. The CDR3 extends over 13 amino acids. The DNA of the CDR3 is TGTGCCAGCAGTTCTCAGGGGGCGCATGGCTACACCTTC. The encoded protein is CASSSQGAHGYTF.

The chain combines TRBV11-3 with TRBJ2-7; 10 bases are a match to TRBD2. Germline CDR1 and CDR2: SGHNT and YENEEA. This CDR3 has 15 amino acids. Trimming removed 0 bases from V and 3 bases from J; junction bases left unmatched: 2. CDR3 protein: CASSLDGTSDYEQYF. CDR3 nucleotides: TGTGCCAGCAGCTTAGATGGGACTAGCGACTACGAGCAGTACTTC.

The chain recombines TRBV5-4 with TRBJ2-1; 9 bases are shared with TRBD1. Germline V gene lookup returns CDR1 SGHNT and CDR2 YYREEE (reference sequence). The length of the CDR3 is 15 residues. Trimming took 0 bases from V and 8 from J; bases not matched to a gene: 6. CDR3 residues: CASSLARDRVDEQFF. CDR3 DNA: TGTGCCAGCAGCTTGGCGAGGGACAGGGTGGATGAGCAGTTCTTC.

This chain uses TRBV18 with TRBJ1-1, with 9 bases lining up with TRBD1. The junction had 6 bases not matched to a gene; V was cut back by 3 bases and J by 4 bases. Germline V gene data show CDR1 as KGHSH and CDR2 as LQKENI. The CDR3 sequence is 15 residues long. The CDR3 loop reads CASSPNRGQVTEAFF. The CDR3, as DNA: TGTGCCAGCTCACCGAACAGGGGGCAGGTCACTGAAGCTTTCTTT.

In the case of this clone: This same CDR3 is encoded by further DNA sequences in the sample. In DNA form, the CDR3 reads TGTGCCAGCTCACCAGACAGGCTGAACACTGAAGCTTTCTTT. Protein sequence: CASSPDRLNTEAFF. J is TRBJ1-1 and V is TRBV18; tentatively, D is TRBD1 (6 bases). The ends were cut back, 2 bases at V and 0 bases at J, with 7 bases in the middle. The CDR3 totals 14 residues. Germline values: CDR1 KGHSH, CDR2 LQKENI.

The gene calls are TRBV6-6 and TRBJ2-7; no firm D call. The germline gives CDR1 MNHNY, CDR2 SVGAGI (reference sequence). V lost 2 bases, J lost 0 bases, and 5 bases lay in between. The CDR3 spans 13 residues. CDR3 amino acids: CASSYTSSYEQYF. CDR3 sequence (DNA): TGTGCCAGCAGTTACACGAGCTCCTACGAGCAGTACTTC.

The V gene is TRBV4-1, the J gene TRBJ2-4; 7 bases are shared with TRBD1. V was pared by 4 bases and J by 11 bases, with 5 bases of the junction left unmatched. The CDR3 covers 12 residues. CDR1 and CDR2 from the germline V gene are MGHRA and YSYEKL. CDR3 in amino acids: CASSPDRAVQYF. In DNA, the CDR3 is TGCGCCAGCAGCCCAGACAGGGCGGTTCAGTACTTC.